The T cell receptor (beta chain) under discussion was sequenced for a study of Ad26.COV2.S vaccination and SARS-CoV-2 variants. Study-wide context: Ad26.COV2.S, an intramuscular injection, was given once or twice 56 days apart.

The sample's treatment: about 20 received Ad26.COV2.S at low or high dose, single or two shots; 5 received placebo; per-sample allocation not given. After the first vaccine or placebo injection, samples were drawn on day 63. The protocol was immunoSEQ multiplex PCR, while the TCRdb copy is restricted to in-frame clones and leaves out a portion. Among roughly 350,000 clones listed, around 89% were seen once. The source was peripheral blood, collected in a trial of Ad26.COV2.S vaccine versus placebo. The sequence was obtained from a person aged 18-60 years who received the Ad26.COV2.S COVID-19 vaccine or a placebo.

The CDR3 bases are TGTGCCAGCACTCAGGGACATGTAGGCACTGAAGCTTTCTTT. Encoded protein: CASTQGHVGTEAFF. The V gene is TRBV2, the J gene TRBJ1-1; tentatively, D is TRBD1 (6 bases). The CDR3 consists of 14 residues. The V and J ends lost 7 bases and 4 bases respectively, with 16 bases between them. CDR1 is SNHLY, CDR2 FYNNEI, per germline. The full variable domain, its missing parts supplied by reference TRBV2 and TRBJ1-1, is EPEVTQTPSHQVTQMGQEVILRCVPISNHLYFYWYRQILGQKVEFLVSFYNNEISEKSEIFDDQFSVERPDGSNFTLKIRSTKLEDSAMYFCASTQGHVGTEAFFGQGTRLTVV.